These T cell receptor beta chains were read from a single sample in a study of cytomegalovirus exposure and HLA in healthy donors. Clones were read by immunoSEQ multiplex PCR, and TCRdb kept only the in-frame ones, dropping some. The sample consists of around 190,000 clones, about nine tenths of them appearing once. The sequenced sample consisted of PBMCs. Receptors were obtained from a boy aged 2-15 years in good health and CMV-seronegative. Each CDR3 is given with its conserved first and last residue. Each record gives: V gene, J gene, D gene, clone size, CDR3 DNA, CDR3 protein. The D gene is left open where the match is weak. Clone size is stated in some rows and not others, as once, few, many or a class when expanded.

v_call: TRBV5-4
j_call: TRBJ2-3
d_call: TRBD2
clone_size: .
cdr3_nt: TGTGCCAGCAGCTCTACCGGGACTAGCGGGAGTGAGCAGTATTTT
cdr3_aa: CASSSTGTSGSEQYF

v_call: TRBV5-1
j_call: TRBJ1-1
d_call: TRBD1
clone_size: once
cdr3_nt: TGCGCCAGCAGCCACCAACGACAGGGCATGAACACTGAAGCTTTCTTT
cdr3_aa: CASSHQRQGMNTEAFF

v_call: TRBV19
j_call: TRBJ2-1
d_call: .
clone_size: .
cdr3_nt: TGTGCCAGTAGCATGGGGGGGCTAGTCTTTAATGAGCAGTTCTTC
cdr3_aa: CASSMGGLVFNEQFF

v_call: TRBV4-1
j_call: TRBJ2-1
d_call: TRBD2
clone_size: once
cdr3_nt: TGCGCCAGCAGCCACCGCCGGTCGGAACTAGCGGGGATGCATTACAATGAGCAGTTCTTC
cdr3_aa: CASSHRRSELAGMHYNEQFF

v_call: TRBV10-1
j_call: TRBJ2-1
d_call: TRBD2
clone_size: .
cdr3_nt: TGCGCCAGCAGTGACCCCGGAGACGGGGGGAAGCAATACAATGAGCAGTTCTTC
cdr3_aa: CASSDPGDGGKQYNEQFF

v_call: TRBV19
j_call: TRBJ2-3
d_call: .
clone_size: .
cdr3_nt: TGTGCCAGTAGTATGGCAGGCACAGATACGCAGTATTTT
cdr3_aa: CASSMAGTDTQYF

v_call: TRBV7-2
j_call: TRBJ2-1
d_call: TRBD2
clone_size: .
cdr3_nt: TGTGCCAGCAGCTGGGGACTACCAGGCTACAATGAGCAGTTCTTC
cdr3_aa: CASSWGLPGYNEQFF

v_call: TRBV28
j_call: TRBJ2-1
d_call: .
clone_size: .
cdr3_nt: TGTGCCAGCAGTTTGACAAAAATCCCGAGCTCCTACAATGAGCAGTTCTTC
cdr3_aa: CASSLTKIPSSYNEQFF

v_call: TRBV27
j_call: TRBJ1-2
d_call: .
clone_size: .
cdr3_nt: TGTGCCAGCAGTTTGAGAGGAAGGGAGCGTGGCTACACCTTC
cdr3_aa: CASSLRGRERGYTF

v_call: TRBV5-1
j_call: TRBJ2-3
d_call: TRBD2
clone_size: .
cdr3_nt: TGCGCCAGCAGCTTGGCTCTAGCGGGAAGCACAGATACGCAGTATTTT
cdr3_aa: CASSLALAGSTDTQYF

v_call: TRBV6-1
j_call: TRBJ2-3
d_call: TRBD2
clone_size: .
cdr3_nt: TGTGCCAGCAGTGCCCAGGGCTGGGGGGGGGCAGATACGCAGTATTTT
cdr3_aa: CASSAQGWGGADTQYF

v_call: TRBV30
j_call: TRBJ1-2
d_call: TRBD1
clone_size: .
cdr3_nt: TGTGCCTGGAGTAGAGGACAGGGTGGTGGCGGCTATACCTTC
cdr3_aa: CAWSRGQGGGGYTF

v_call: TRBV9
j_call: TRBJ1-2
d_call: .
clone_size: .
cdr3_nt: TGTGCCAGCAGCGTCCAAGCCCAGGGTGGGATCTATGGCTACACCTTC
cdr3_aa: CASSVQAQGGIYGYTF

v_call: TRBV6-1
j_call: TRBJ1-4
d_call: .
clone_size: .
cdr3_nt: TGTGCCAGCTCGGGGGGGAGCAGTCGTGAAAAACTGTTTTTT
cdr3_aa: CASSGGSSREKLFF

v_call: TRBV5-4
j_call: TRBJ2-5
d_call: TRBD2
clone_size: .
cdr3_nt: TGTGCCAGCAGCGGGGCCCCTAGCGGGGGGAACTTAGTAGAAGAGACCCAGTACTTC
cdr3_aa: CASSGAPSGGNLVEETQYF

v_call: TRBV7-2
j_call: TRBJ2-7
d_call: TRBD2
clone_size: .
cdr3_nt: TGTGCCAGCAGCTCGGGACTAGCGGGGGGACTTGGATCCTACGAGCAGTACTTC
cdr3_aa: CASSSGLAGGLGSYEQYF

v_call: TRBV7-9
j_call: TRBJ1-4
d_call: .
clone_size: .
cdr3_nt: TGTGCCAGCAGGCCAGAGGGAGGGGATGAAAAACTGTTTTTT
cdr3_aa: CASRPEGGDEKLFF

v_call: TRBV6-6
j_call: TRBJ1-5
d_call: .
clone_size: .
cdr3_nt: TGTGCCAGCAGTTCGATTTCGGGGGGCGCGGGTCAGCCCCAGCATTTT
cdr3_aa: CASSSISGGAGQPQHF

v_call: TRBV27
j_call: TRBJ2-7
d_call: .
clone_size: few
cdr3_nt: TGTGCCAGCAGTCTGAGGGCCTACTACGAGCAGTACTTC
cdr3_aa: CASSLRAYYEQYF

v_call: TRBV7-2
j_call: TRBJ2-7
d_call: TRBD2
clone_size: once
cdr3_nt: TGTGCCAGCAGTTCTTTAGCGGGAGAACGGGCCTACGAGCAGTACTTC
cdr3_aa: CASSSLAGERAYEQYF

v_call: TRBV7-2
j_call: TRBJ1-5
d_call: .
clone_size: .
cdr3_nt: TGTGCCAGCAGCTTACGTCGGGGGATGGGTCAGCCCCAGCATTTT
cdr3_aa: CASSLRRGMGQPQHF

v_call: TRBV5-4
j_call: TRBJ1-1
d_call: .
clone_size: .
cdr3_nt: TGTGCCAGCAGCTTGGGAGACAGGTCTCACACTGAAGCTTTCTTT
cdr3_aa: CASSLGDRSHTEAFF

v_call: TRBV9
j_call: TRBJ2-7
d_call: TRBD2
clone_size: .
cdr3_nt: TGTGCCAGCAGCGCTGGACTAGCGGGAGGGTTCTCCTACGAGCAGTACTTC
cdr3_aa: CASSAGLAGGFSYEQYF

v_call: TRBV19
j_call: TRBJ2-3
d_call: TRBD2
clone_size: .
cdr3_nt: TGTGCCAGTAGTAGACCAGCGGGGGGGCCCATCACAGATACGCAGTATTTT
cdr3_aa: CASSRPAGGPITDTQYF

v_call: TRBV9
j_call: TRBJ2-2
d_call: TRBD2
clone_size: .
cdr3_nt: TGTGCCAGCAGCGTTCGGGGGGGCTCCAGCGGGAGGGCCAACACCGGGGAGCTGTTTTTT
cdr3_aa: CASSVRGGSSGRANTGELFF

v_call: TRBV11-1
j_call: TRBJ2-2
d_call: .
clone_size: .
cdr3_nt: TGTGCCAGCAGCTTCTATGGAAAAGGGGGTATGGCCGGGGAGCTGTTTTTT
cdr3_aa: CASSFYGKGGMAGELFF

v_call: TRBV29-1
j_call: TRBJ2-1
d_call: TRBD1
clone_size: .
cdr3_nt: TGCAGCGTTTGGAGGACAGGGGGGAATGAGCAGTTCTTC
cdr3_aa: CSVWRTGGNEQFF

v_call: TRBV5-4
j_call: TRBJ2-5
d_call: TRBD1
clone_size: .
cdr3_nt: TGTGCCAGCAGCATGGCCCCGGGACAGGGGGCGATTGAGACCCAGTACTTC
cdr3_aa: CASSMAPGQGAIETQYF

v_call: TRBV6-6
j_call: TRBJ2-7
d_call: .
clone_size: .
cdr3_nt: TGTGCCAGTTCCCGACAGGCAAGCTACGAGCAGTACTTC
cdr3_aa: CASSRQASYEQYF

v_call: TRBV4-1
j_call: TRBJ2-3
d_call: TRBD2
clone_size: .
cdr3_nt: TGCGCCAGCAGCCAACCTAGCGGGAAGGGAACGCAGTATTTT
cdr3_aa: CASSQPSGKGTQYF

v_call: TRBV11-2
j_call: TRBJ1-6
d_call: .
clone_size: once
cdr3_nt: TGTGCCAGCAGGAAAACAGGGTCCGGCTCACCCCTCCACTTT
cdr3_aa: CASRKTGSGSPLHF

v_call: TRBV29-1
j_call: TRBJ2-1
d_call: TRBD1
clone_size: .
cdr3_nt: TGCAGCGTCGGGGACAGATCTTCCAATGAGCAGTTCTTC
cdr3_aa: CSVGDRSSNEQFF

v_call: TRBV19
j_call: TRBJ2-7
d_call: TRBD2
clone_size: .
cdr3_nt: TGTGCCAGTAGTCCCGGGACTACCTACGAGCAGTACTTC
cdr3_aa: CASSPGTTYEQYF